The 24 T cell receptor beta chains below all came from one sample that was sequenced in a study of tumor-infiltrating lymphocytes in primary liver carcinoma. Production of TCR beta cDNA used approximately 480 ng total RNA together with a constant-region primer. Nested multiplex PCR, run for three rounds with slightly modified ARM-PCR, yielded TCR beta libraries. Forward primers for TRBV1-TRBV30 and a C-beta reverse primer served the first two PCR rounds, at roughly 10 cycles each. TCRdb redid the calling of the multiplex PCR reads with MiXCR, one entry per CDR3 protein. The sample yields roughly 100,000 distinct CDR3 sequences, about four fifths seen once. Unsorted bulk tissue, about 19-31 mg of it, served as the source for co-extraction of RNA and DNA. The sequencing sample was made of liver tumor tissue from sampling region 3. Stated subset: tumor region T3, left-lateral pole. The receptors shown here come from a man aged 35 to 55 with primary liver carcinoma and hepatitis B virus infection.

The chain is built from TRBV6-6 and TRBJ1-2; a weak D match, TRBD1 (6 bases). This CDR3 is built from 14 residues. V lost 9 bases and J 4 bases, leaving 18 bases between the germline ends. Germline assignment: CDR1 MNHNY and CDR2 SVGAGI (reference sequence). The CDR3 region has the DNA TGTGCCAGTAGCACCAACAGGGACTTCTATGGCTACACCTTC. Translating it yields CASSTNRDFYGYTF.

A word on this clonotype: Since the CDR3 does not end with the conserved phenylalanine or tryptophan, this likely comes from a read error. The DNA is omitted, as the CDR3 cannot be located on it reliably, and the CDR3 follows TCRdb's listing. The chain uses TRBV24-1 and TRBJ2-3; the table's D call TRBD2 went unverified against the DNA. Germline values: CDR1 KGHDR, CDR2 SFDVKD. The length of the CDR3 is 14 amino acids, counting both ends. CDR3 sequence: CATSEAGGRTAQYL.

A word on this clonotype: One junction end disagrees with the germline gene, perhaps due to a read error. The chain carries TRBV29-1 and TRBJ2-7, with D perhaps being TRBD1 or TRBD2 (5 bases each). CDR3 length: 16 residues. Germline lookup yields CDR1 SQVTM and CDR2 ANQGSEA. Here the CDR3 reads CSAMTPGTGTPYTQYF. The CDR3 bases are TGCAGCGCCATGACACCTGGGACCGGCACTCCCTACACGCAGTACTTT.

This clonotype was recorded once. The junction shows a germline mismatch at one end, possibly a read error. The rearrangement joins TRBV28 to TRBJ1-2; no definite D call. CDR1 and CDR2 from the germline V gene are MDHEN and SYDVKM. This CDR3 has 13 amino acids. CDR3: CASSPSVYYGFTF. DNA for the CDR3: TGTGCCAGCAGTCCCTCAGTATACTATGGCTTCACCTTC.

V gene TRBV16 combines with J gene TRBJ1-4; no firm D call. In germline, CDR1 is KGHSY, CDR2 FQNENV. This CDR3 comprises 19 residues. Trimming cost V 6 bases and J 2 bases, with 25 bases left between them. The CDR3 bases are TGTGCCAGCAGTCCGGGCCTGGGAGGGTACGACCCTACTAATGAAAAACTGTTTTTT. Translating it yields CASSPGLGGYDPTNEKLFF. The variable domain in full, with the rest retrieved from reference TRBV16 and TRBJ1-4, is GEEVAQTPKHLVRGEGQKAKLYCAPIKGHSYVFWYQQVLKNEFKFLISFQNENVFDETGMPKERFSAKCLPNSPCSLEIQATKLEDSAVYFCASSPGLGGYDPTNEKLFFGSGTQLSVL.

This clonotype was detected many times. This chain connects TRBV6-6 to TRBJ2-7, with D unclear. Germline V gene data show CDR1 as MNHNY and CDR2 as SVGAGI (reference sequence). Trimming pared 2 bases from V and 2 bases from J, leaving 16 bases between. This CDR3 has 16 residues. The CDR3 DNA reads as TGTGCCAGCAGTTACCCCGTAGCCGGCCGCACCTACGAGCAGTACTTC. The encoded protein is CASSYPVAGRTYEQYF.

This clonotype was found a few times. The chain couples TRBV28 to TRBJ1-2; D remains unclear. The V end was cut by 6 bases, the J end by 4 bases, with 6 bases between. The CDR3 is 11 residues long. The germline V gene has CDR1 MDHEN and CDR2 SYDVKM. The chain's CDR3 is CASRTSYGYTF. The CDR3 DNA is TGTGCCAGCAGAACTTCCTATGGCTACACCTTC.

To note about this clonotype: Mismatch with germline at one junction end may stem from a read error. V gene TRBV5-5 combines with J gene TRBJ2-7; D is uncertain. The germline CDR1 and CDR2 sequences are SGHKS and YYEKEE (reference sequence). The CDR3 extends over 14 amino acids. This CDR3 reads CTSSLVPRQGEQYF. The CDR3 nucleotides are TGTACCAGCAGCTTGGTTCCACGTCAAGGAGAGCAGTACTTC.

Concerning this clonotype itself: One junction end does not reproduce the germline sequence, and a read error may be involved. The V gene is TRBV6-4, the J gene TRBJ2-3; TRBD1 matches at 9 bases. CDR1 is MRHNA and CDR2 is SNTAGT in the germline V gene. The CDR3 has 15 amino acids. CDR3 amino acids: CASSDTGTGSDTHYF. CDR3 DNA: TGTGCCAGCAGTGACACTGGGACAGGGTCAGATACGCACTATTTT.

V gene TRBV30 combines with J gene TRBJ2-7, with TRBD2 identical over 12 bases. Per germline, CDR1 GTSNPN and CDR2 SVGIG (reference sequence). The CDR3 runs to 16 residues. The DNA of the CDR3 is TGTCCCTGGAGTCTTCCAGGACTAGCGGGAAGATACGTGCAGTACGTC. This encodes CPWSLPGLAGRYVQYV.

Concerning this clonotype itself: One junction end disagrees with the germline gene, perhaps due to a read error. The chain has TRBV14 and TRBJ2-2; 7 bases are a match to TRBD2. CDR1 and CDR2 from the germline V gene are SGHDN and FVKESK. The CDR3 runs 11 residues. The CDR3 here is CASSQMRELFF. The CDR3 DNA sequence: TGTGCCAGCAGCCAAATGCGGGAGTTGTTTTTT.

Remarks on this clonotype: Since the CDR3 does not end with the conserved phenylalanine or tryptophan, this likely comes from a read error. The DNA is omitted, as the CDR3 cannot be located on it reliably, and the CDR3 follows TCRdb's listing. The rearrangement uses TRBV29-1 and TRBJ2-1. The CDR3 is 11 amino acids long, termini counted. Germline V lookup: CDR1 SQVTM, CDR2 ANQGSEA. This CDR3 reads CSVGGHNEQLL.

The V gene is TRBV29-1, the J gene TRBJ2-5; 8 positions agree with TRBD1. V was pared by 8 bases and J by 13 bases, with 18 bases of the junction left unmatched. This CDR3 is 13 amino acids long. CDR1 is SQVTM, CDR2 ANQGSEA, per germline. This chain's CDR3 is CSIDPGGAEARYF. Here the CDR3 DNA reads TGCAGCATCGATCCAGGGGGCGCGGAGGCCCGGTACTTC.

Remarks on this clonotype: One junction end does not reproduce the germline sequence, and a read error may be involved. V usage is TRBV4-3 and J usage is TRBJ1-6; TRBD1 agrees at 7 bases. Germline-derived CDR1 and CDR2 are LGHNA and YSLEER. The CDR3 consists of 16 residues. The CDR3 coding sequence is TGTGCCAGCAGCTCCTGGAACAGGGGAGGGAATTCACCCCTCCACTTT. Protein: CASSSWNRGGNSPLHF.

To note about this clonotype: Likely a read error: the CDR3 ends without its conserved phenylalanine or tryptophan. This chain uses TRBV6-5 with TRBJ2-1, with D unresolved. Germline V gene sequence: CDR1 MNHEY, CDR2 SVGAGI. Trimming left V 10 bases short and J 4 bases short, with 23 bases between. The CDR3 totals 16 residues. The CDR3 nucleotides are TGTGCCAACAGCTCACGGGCCCCCGTGGGGTACAATGAGCAGTTCATC. Translated, it gives CANSSRAPVGYNEQFI.

The CDR3 region is CSVIYGRGIKYF. As DNA, the CDR3 is TGCAGCGTAATTTACGGGCGGGGTATTAAGTACTTC. The chain employs TRBV29-1 and TRBJ2-4; TRBD2 might be the D (6 bases). Germline loops: CDR1 SQVTM, CDR2 ANQGSEA. The CDR3 runs 12 residues. Trimming cost V 6 bases and J 14 bases, with 20 bases left between them.

In DNA, the CDR3 is TGCAGTGCTGGTTTAGGGTGGGGGGTGACCGGGGAGCTGTTTTTT. Protein sequence: CSAGLGWGVTGELFF. The chain couples TRBV29-1 to TRBJ2-2, with TRBD2 as a possible D gene (6 bases). Per germline, CDR1 SQVTM and CDR2 ANQGSEA. This CDR3 has 15 amino acids.

This chain links TRBV12-3 or TRBV12-4 with TRBJ2-7; 7 positions match TRBD2. The CDR3 runs 17 residues. The CDR3 DNA is TGTGGTAGCACTTTACGGCTAGCGGAAACACACTCCTACGAGCAGTACTTC. Residues: CGSTLRLAETHSYEQYF.

In regard to this clonotype: Given the absence of the conserved phenylalanine or tryptophan at the CDR3 end, a read error is likely. The limits of the CDR3 on the DNA are not certain, so only TCRdb's listed CDR3 is given. The V gene is TRBV14, the J gene TRBJ2-7; the tabulated D call, TRBD2, remains unverified against the DNA. Germline assignment: CDR1 SGHDN and CDR2 FVKESK. The CDR3 adds up to 14 amino acids, both ends counted. CDR3: CASSQQVSGAQQYL.

A word on this clonotype: The final CDR3 position lacks the conserved phenylalanine or tryptophan, pointing to a likely read error. This sequence joins TRBV28 and TRBJ2-1; TRBD1 matches at 11 bases. The CDR3 length is 15 residues. From germline, CDR1 is MDHEN and CDR2 SYDVKM. CDR3 amino acids: CASRSGTGGHKEQFI. CDR3 nucleotides: TGTGCCAGCAGATCCGGGACAGGGGGGCACAAAGAGCAGTTCATC.

Worth noting for this clonotype: This likely comes from a read error, as the CDR3 has no conserved phenylalanine or tryptophan at its end. The DNA for the CDR3 is TGTGCCAGCATTGAAGAATCGGGAGGATACAATGAGCAGTTCGTC. Translating gives CASIEESGGYNEQFV. The chain carries TRBV6-1 and TRBJ2-1, with 7 bases fitting TRBD2. The germline CDR1 and CDR2 sequences are MNHNS and SASEGT. The CDR3 has 15 amino acids.

This clonotype was counted once. The conserved final phenylalanine or tryptophan is absent from the CDR3, which likely points to a read error. No DNA is shown, since the ends of the CDR3 on it are uncertain; the CDR3 is the one TCRdb lists. V is TRBV29-1 and J is TRBJ1-1. From its first to its last residue, the CDR3 has 15 amino acids. Germline V lookup: CDR1 SQVTM, CDR2 ANQGSEA. The CDR3 here is CSIGGGWGMNTESFL.

J is TRBJ2-1 and V is TRBV6-5; D tentatively fits TRBD1 or TRBD2 (5 bases each). The V gene lost 8 bases and the J gene lost 4 bases, with 15 bases spanning the gap. This CDR3 has 14 residues. Germline V gives CDR1 MNHEY, CDR2 SVGAGI. In DNA form, the CDR3 reads TGTGCCAGCTGTCAACTAGGGGATTACAATGAGCAGTTCTTC. Protein: CASCQLGDYNEQFF.

J is TRBJ1-1 and V is TRBV5-1; no reliable D call. CDR1 SGHRS and CDR2 YFSETQ come from the germline V gene. V dropped 0 bases and J dropped 4 bases, with 13 bases sitting between them. The CDR3 extends over 15 amino acids. The CDR3 DNA sequence: TGCGCCAGCAGCTTGGCCGTGGTGGAGGTCACTGAAGCTTTCTTT. Residues: CASSLAVVEVTEAFF.